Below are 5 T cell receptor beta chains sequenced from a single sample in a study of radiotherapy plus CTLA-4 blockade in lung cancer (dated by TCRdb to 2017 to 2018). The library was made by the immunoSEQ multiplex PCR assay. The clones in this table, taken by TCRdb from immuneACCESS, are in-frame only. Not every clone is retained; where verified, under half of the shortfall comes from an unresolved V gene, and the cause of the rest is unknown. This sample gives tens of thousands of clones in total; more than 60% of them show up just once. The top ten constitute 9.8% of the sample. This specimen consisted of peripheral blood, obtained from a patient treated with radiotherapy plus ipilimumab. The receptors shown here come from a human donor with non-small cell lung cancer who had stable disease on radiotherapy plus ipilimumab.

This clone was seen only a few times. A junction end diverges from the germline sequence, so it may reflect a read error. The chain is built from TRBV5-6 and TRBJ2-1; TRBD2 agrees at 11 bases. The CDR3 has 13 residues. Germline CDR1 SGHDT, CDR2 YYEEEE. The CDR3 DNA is TGTGCCAGCAGCTCCTCACTAGCGGGGGCGCCGATCTTC. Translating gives CASSSSLAGAPIF.

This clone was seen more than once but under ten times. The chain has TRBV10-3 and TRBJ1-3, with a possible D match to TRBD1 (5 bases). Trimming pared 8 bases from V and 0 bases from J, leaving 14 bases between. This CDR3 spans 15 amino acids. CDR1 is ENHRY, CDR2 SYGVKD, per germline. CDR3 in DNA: TGTGCCATCGGACAACAGACCGTCTCTGGAAACACCATATATTTT. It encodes CAIGQQTVSGNTIYF.

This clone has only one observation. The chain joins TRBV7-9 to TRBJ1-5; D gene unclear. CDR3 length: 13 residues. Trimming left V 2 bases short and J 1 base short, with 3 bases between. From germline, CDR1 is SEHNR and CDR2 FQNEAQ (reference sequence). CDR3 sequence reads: CASSLQSNQPQHF. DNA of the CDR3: TGTGCCAGCAGCTTACAGAGCAATCAGCCCCAGCATTTT.

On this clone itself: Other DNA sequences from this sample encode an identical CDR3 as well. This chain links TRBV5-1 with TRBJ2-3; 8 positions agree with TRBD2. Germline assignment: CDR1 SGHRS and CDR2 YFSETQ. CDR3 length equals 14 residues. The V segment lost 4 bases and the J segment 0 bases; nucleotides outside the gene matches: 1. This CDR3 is CASSRGGSTDTQYF. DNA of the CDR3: TGCGCCAGCAGCCGCGGGGGGAGCACAGATACGCAGTATTTT.

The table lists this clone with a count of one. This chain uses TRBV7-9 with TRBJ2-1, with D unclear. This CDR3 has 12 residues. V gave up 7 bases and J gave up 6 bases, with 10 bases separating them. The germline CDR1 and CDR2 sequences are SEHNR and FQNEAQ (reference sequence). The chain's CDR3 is CASTPNSNEQFF. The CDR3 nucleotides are TGTGCCAGCACCCCAAACAGCAATGAGCAGTTCTTC.